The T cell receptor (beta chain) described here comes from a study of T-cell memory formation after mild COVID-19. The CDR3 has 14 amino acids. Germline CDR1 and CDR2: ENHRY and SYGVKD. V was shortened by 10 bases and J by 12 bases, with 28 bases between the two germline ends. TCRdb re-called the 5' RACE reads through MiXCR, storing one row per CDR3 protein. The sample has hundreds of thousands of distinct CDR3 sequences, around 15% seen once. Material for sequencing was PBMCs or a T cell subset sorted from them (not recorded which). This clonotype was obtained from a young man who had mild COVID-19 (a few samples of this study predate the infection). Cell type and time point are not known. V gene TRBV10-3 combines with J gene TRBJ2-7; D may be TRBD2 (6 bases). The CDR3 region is CATGEDLPQGVSYV. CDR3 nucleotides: TGTGCCACCGGGGAGGACCTACCCCAAGGAGTGTCGTACGTC.